The clone carrying this TCR beta chain was counted only a few times. Its matching antigen is unknown. CDR1 and CDR2 from the germline V gene are DFQATT and SNEGSKA (reference sequence). The CDR3 covers 11 residues. Trimming left V 3 bases short and J 8 bases short, with 10 bases between. The data stem from a study of OX40 agonist ivuxolimab in advanced cancers. Study-wide results and limits: Averaged across samples, CD8+ T cells carried more expanded clones than CD4+ did.

Method: immunoSEQ multiplex PCR; TCRdb's copy keeps in-frame clones and lacks some. The table shows tens of thousands of clones, with 70% to 80% occurring only once. The V call is TRBV20-1, the J call TRBJ1-1, with TRBD1 as a possible D gene (5 bases). The sequence was collected from an adult with an advanced solid tumor such as melanoma, head and neck, liver or kidney cancer. The specimen comprised CD4+ or CD8+ T cells sorted from blood, sampled in a trial of the OX40 agonist ivuxolimab. The CDR3 region is CSARSGTEAFF. In DNA form, the CDR3 reads TGCAGTGCTAGGTCCGGGACCGAAGCTTTCTTT.